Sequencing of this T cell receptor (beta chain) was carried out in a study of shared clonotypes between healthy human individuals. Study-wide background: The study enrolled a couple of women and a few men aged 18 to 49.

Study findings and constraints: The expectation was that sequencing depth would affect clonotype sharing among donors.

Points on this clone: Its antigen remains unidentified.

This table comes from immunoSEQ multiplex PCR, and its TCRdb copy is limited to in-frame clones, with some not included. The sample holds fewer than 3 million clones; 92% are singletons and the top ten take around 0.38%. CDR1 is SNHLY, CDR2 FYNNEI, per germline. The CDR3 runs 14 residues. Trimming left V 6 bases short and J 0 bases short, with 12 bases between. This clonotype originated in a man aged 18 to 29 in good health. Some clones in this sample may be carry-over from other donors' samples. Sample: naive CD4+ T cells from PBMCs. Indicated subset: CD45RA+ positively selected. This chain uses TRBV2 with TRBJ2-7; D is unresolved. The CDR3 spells CASSGVGGSYEQYF. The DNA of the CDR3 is TGTGCCAGCAGCGGAGTTGGCGGCTCCTACGAGCAGTACTTC.